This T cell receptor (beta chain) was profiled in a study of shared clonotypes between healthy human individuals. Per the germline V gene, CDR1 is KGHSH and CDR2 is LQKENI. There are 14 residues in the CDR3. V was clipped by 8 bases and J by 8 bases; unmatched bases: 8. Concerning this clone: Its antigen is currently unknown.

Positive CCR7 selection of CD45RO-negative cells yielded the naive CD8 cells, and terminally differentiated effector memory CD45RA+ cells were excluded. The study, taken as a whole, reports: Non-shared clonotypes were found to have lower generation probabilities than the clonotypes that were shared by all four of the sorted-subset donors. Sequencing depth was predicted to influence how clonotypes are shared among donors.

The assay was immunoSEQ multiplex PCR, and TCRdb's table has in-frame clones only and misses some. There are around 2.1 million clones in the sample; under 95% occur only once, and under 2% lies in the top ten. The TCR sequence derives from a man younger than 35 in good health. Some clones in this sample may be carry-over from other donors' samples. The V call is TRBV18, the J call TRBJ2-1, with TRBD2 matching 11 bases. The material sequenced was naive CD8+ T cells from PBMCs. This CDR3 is CASTSGREVHEQFF. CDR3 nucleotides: TGTGCCAGCACTAGCGGGAGAGAGGTTCATGAGCAGTTCTTC.